This T cell receptor (beta chain) was found in a study of blood T cell repertoires in COVID-19. On the study more broadly: Acute and convalescent COVID-19 specimens originated in the United States, Italy and Spain. Sources were T cells, B-cell-depleted T cells, or PBMCs; the material itself was cDNA or gDNA.

The CDR3 runs to 17 residues. The V gene end was trimmed by 2 bases and the J gene end by 0 bases; junction bases not matched to a gene: 6. Germline V CDR1 and CDR2: KGHSH, LQKENI. In the study's own analysis: Scientists estimated how many nucleated cells there were by amplifying reference gene primers. Generated by immunoSEQ multiplex PCR, the TCRdb table keeps only in-frame clones and is missing some. V, J and clone size are taken as reported in that table, and D and trimming were inferred from the DNA itself. The table records about 120,000 clones, over 75% of them present only once. Sequenced input: peripheral blood. J is TRBJ1-3 and V is TRBV18; 8 bases align to TRBD1. The sequence came from a man between 60 and 75 years old with acute or convalescent COVID-19. The CDR3 loop is CASSPAGQAGSGNTIYF. The CDR3 region has the DNA TGTGCCAGCTCACCAGCGGGACAGGCCGGCTCTGGAAACACCATATATTTT.